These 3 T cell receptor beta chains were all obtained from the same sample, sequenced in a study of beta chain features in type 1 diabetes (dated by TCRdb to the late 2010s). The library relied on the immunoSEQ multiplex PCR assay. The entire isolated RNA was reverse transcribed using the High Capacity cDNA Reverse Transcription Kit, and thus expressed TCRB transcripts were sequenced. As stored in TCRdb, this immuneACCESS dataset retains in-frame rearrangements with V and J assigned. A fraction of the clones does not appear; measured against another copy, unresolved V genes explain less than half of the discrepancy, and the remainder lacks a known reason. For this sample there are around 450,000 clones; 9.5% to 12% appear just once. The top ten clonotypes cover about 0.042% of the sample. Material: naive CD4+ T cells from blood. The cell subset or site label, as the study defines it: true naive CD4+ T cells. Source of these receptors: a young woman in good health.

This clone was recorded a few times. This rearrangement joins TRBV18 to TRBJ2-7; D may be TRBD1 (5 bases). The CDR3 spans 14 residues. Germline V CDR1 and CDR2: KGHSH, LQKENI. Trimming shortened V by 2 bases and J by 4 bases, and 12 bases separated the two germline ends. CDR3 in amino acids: CASSPGAQRYEQYF. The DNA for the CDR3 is TGTGCCAGCTCACCAGGGGCGCAGAGATACGAGCAGTACTTC. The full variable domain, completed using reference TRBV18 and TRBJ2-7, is NAGVMQNPRHLVRRRGQEARLRCSPMKGHSHVYWYRQLPEEGLKFMVYLQKENIIDESGMPKERFSAEFPKEGPSILRIQQVVRGDSAAYFCASSPGAQRYEQYFGPGTRLTVT.

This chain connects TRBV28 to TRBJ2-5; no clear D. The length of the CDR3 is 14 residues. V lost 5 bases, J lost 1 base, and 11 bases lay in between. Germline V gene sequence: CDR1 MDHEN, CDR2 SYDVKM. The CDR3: CASSARAGQETQYF. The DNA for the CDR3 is TGTGCCAGCAGTGCTAGGGCAGGCCAAGAGACCCAGTACTTC.

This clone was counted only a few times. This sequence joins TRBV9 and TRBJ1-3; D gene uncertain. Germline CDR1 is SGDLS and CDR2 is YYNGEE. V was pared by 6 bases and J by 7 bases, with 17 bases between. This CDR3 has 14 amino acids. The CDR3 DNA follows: TGTGCCAGCACCCGGGAAGCTATGCCCAACACCATATATTTT. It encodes CASTREAMPNTIYF.